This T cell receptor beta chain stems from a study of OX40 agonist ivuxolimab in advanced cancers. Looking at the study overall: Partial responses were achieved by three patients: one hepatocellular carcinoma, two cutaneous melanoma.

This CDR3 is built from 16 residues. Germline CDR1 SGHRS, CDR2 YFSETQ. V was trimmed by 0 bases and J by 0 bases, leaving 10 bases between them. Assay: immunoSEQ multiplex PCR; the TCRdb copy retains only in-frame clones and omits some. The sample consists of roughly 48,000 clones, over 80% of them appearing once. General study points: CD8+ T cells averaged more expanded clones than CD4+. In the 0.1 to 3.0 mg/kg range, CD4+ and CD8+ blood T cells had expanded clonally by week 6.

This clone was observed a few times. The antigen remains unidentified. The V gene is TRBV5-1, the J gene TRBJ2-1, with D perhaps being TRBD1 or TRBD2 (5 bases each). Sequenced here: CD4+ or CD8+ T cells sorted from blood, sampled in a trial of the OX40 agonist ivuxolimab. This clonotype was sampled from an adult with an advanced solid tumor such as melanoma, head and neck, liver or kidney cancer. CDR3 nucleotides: TGCGCCAGCAGCTTGGCCCGGGGCGCCTCCTACAATGAGCAGTTCTTC. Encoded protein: CASSLARGASYNEQFF.